The following is a TCR beta chain sequence with its context. V shed 0 bases, J shed 6 bases, and the junction held 10 bases outside the gene matches. The germline V gene has CDR1 KGHSH and CDR2 LQKENI. The CDR3 has 16 residues. The data stem from a study of technical replicates of blood from a few donors. Assay used: immunoSEQ multiplex PCR; TCRdb lists only in-frame clones, some missing. The top ten hold less than 5% of the sample, which has 53,000 or so clones, 93% seen once. The chain employs TRBV18 and TRBJ2-7; 8 positions agree with TRBD2. Source material: PBMCs. The TCR was taken from a human donor in good health. Some clones in this sample may be carry-over from other donors' samples. The DNA for the CDR3 is TGTGCCAGCTCACCACCCTCCGGGAGGGCCATATCCGAGCAGTACTTC. Residues: CASSPPSGRAISEQYF.